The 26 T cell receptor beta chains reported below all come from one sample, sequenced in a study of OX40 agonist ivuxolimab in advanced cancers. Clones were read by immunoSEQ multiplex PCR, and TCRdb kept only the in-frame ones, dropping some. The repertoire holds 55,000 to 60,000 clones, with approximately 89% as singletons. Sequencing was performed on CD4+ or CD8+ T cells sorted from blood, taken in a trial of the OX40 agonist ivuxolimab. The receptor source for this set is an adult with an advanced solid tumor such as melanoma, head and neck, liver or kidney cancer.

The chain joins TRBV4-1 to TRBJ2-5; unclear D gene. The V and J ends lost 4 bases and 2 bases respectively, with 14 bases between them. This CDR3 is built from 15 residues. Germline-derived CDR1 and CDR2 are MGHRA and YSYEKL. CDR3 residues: CASSLKIGPQETQYF. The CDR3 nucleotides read TGCGCCAGCAGCCTCAAGATTGGACCTCAAGAGACCCAGTACTTC.

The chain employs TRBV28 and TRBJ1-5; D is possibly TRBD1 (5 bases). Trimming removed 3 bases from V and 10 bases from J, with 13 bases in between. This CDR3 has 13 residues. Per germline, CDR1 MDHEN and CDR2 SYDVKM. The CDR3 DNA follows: TGTGCCAGCAGTTTTAGTGGGGCTCGTCCCCAGCATTTT. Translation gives CASSFSGARPQHF.

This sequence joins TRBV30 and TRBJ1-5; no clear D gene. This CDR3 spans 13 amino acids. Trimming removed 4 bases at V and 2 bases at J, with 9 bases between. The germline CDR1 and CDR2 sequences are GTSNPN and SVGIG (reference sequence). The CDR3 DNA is TGTGCCTGGAACAACGGAGGCAATCAGCCCCAGCATTTT. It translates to CAWNNGGNQPQHF.

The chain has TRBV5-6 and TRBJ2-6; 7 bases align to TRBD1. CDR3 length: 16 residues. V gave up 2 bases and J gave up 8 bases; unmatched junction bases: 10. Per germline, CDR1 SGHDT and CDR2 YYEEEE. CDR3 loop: CASSFETGYGPNVLTF. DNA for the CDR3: TGTGCCAGCAGCTTCGAGACAGGGTATGGCCCCAACGTCCTGACTTTC.

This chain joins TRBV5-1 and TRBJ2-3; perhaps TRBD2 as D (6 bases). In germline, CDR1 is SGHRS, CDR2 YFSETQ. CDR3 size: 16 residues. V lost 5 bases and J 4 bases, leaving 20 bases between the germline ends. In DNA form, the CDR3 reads TGCGCCAGCAGTTCCTTTGTTGGGGAGGTTGCAGATACGCAGTATTTT. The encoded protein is CASSSFVGEVADTQYF.

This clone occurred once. Here the CDR3 reads CASSKGQGNTEAFF. The CDR3 DNA reads TGTGCCAGCAGCAAGGGACAGGGGAACACTGAAGCTTTCTTT. The chain uses TRBV5-8 and TRBJ1-1; 9 nucleotides match TRBD1. This CDR3 region has 14 residues. Germline CDR1 SGHTS, CDR2 YDEGEE. Trimming at V came to 4 bases and at J to 1 base, leaving 2 bases not matched to a gene. Drawing the rest from reference TRBV5-8 and TRBJ1-1, the complete variable domain is EAGVTQSPTHLIKTRGQQATLRCSPISGHTSVYWYQQALGLGLQFLLWYDEGEERNRGNFPPRFSGRQFPNYSSELNVNALELEDSALYLCASSKGQGNTEAFFGQGTRLTVV.

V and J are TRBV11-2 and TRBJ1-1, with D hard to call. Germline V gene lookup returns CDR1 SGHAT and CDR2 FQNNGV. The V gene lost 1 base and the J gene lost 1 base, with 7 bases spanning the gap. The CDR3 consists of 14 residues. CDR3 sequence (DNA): TGTGCCAGCAGCTTAGCGGGGTCGAACACTGAAGCTTTCTTT. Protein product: CASSLAGSNTEAFF.

The CDR3 nucleotides are TGTGCCAGCAGCCAAGTCCCCCCGGGACTAGCGAACAATGAGCAGTTCTTC. Its protein is CASSQVPPGLANNEQFF. The genes are TRBV14 and TRBJ2-1, with 10 bases that match TRBD2. Trimming at V came to 1 base and at J to 5 bases, leaving 8 bases not matched to a gene. Germline V gene sequence: CDR1 SGHDN, CDR2 FVKESK. This CDR3 is 17 amino acids long.

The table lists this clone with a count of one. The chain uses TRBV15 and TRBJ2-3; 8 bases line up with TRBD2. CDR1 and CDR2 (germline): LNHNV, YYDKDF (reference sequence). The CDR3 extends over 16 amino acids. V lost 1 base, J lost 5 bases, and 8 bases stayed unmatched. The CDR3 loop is CATSRGPGGHIDTQYF. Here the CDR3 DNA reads TGTGCCACCAGCAGAGGGCCGGGAGGGCACATAGATACGCAGTATTTT.

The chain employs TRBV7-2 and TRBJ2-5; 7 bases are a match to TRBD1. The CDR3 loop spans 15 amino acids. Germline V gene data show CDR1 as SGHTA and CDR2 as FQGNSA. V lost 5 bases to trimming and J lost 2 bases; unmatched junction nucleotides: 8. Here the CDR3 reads CASSRRQGAQETQYF. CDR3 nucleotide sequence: TGTGCCAGCAGCCGTCGACAGGGTGCTCAAGAGACCCAGTACTTC. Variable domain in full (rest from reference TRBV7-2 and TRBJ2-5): GAGVSQSPSNKVTEKGKDVELRCDPISGHTALYWYRQSLGQGLEFLIYFQGNSAPDKSGLPSDRFSAERTGGSVSTLTIQRTQQEDSAVYLCASSRRQGAQETQYFGPGTRLLVL.

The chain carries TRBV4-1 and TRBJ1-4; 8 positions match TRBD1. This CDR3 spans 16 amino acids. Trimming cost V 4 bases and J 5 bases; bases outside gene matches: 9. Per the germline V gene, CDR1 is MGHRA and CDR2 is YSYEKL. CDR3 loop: CASSRPLRDRNEKLFF. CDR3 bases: TGCGCCAGCAGCCGTCCCCTCCGGGACAGGAATGAAAAACTGTTTTTT.

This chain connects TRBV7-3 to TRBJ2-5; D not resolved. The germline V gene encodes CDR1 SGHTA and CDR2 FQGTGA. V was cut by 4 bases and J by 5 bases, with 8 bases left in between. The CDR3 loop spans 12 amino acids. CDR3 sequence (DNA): TGTGCCAGCAGCTCCTATGGGGAGACCCAGTACTTC. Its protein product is CASSSYGETQYF.

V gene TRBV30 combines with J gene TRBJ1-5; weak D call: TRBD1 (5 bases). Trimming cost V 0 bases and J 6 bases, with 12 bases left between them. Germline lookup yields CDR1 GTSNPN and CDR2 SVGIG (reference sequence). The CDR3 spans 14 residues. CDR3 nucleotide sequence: TGTGCCTGGAGTGTAGGGGAGAGGGTTCAGCCCCAGCATTTT. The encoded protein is CAWSVGERVQPQHF.

For the CDR3, the DNA is TGTGCCAGCAGCTTAAGGCTAGCGGGAGGCAATGAGCAGTTCTTC. Its translation is CASSLRLAGGNEQFF. This rearrangement joins TRBV7-8 to TRBJ2-1; TRBD2 agrees at 11 bases. This CDR3 contains 15 residues. V was clipped by 2 bases and J by 6 bases; unmatched bases: 3. CDR1 and CDR2 (germline): SGHVS, FQNEAQ.

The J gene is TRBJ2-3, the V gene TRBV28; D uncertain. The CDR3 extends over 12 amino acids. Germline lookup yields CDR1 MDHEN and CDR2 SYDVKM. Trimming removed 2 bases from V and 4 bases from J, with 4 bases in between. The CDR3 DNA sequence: TGTGCCAGCAGTTTAGCGTCAGATACGCAGTATTTT. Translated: CASSLASDTQYF.

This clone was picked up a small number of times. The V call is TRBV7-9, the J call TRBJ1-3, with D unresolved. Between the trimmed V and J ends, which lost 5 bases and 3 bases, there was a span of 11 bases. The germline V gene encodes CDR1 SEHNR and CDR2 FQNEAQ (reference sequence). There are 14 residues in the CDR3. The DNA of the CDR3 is TGTGCCAGCAGCCCAGCCTTTCTTGGAAACACCATATATTTT. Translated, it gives CASSPAFLGNTIYF.

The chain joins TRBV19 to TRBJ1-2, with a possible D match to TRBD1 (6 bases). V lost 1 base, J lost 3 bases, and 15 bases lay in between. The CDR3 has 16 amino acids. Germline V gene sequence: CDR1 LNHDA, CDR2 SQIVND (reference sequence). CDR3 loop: CASSIAIGGGYYGYTF. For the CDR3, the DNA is TGTGCCAGTAGTATAGCTATTGGGGGGGGCTACTATGGCTACACCTTC.

The DNA of the CDR3 is TGTGCCAGCAGGAGGGACGTCGTCACAGATACGCAGTATTTT. This encodes CASRRDVVTDTQYF. The J gene is TRBJ2-3, the V gene TRBV2; D possibly uses TRBD1 or TRBD2 (5 bases each). The CDR3 is 14 residues long. Germline V gene sequence: CDR1 SNHLY, CDR2 FYNNEI. V lost 6 bases to trimming and J lost 2 bases, with 12 bases between them.

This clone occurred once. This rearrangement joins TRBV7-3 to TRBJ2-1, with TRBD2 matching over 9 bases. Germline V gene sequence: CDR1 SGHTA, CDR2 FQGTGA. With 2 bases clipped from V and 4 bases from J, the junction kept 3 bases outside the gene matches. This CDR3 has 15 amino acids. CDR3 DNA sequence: TGTGCCAGCAGCTTATCTAGCGGGGAATACAATGAGCAGTTCTTC. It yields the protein CASSLSSGEYNEQFF.

The CDR3 DNA reads TGTGCCAGCAGTGAAATCCCCTCGAGGGGCTACACCTTC. This sequence encodes CASSEIPSRGYTF. V gene TRBV6-1 combines with J gene TRBJ1-2; the D is unclear. The germline V and J ends were trimmed by 2 bases and 8 bases, with 12 bases remaining between them. The CDR3 contains 13 residues. From germline, CDR1 is MNHNS and CDR2 SASEGT.

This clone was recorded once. CDR3 sequence: CASSSQLATTYEQYF. CDR3 bases: TGTGCCAGCAGCTCCCAACTAGCCACGACGTACGAGCAGTACTTC. The chain is built from TRBV7-2 and TRBJ2-7; D may be TRBD2 (6 bases). V lost 4 bases and J lost 4, with 17 bases in between. There are 15 residues in the CDR3. The V gene's germline CDR1 is SGHTA and CDR2 FQGNSA.

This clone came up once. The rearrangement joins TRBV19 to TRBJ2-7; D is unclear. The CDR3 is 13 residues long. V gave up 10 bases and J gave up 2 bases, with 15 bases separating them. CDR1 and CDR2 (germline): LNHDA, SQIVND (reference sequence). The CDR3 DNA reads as TGTGCCACCTATAAGACTGGAACCTACGAGCAGTACTTC. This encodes CATYKTGTYEQYF.

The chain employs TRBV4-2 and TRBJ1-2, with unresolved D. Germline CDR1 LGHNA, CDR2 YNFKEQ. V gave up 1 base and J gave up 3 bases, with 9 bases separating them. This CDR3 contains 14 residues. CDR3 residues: CASSQGTGDYGYTF. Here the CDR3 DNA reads TGTGCCAGCAGCCAAGGTACCGGTGACTATGGCTACACCTTC.

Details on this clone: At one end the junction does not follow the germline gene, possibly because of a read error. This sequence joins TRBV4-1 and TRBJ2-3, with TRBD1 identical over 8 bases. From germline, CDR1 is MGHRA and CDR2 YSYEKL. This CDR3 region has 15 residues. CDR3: CASTQARTGSDTQYF. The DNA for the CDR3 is TGCGCCAGCACCCAAGCCCGGACAGGGTCAGATACGCAGTATTTT.

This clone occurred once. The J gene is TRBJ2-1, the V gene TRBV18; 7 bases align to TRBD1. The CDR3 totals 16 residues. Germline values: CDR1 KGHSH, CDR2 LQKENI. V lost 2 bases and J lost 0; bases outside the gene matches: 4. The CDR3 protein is CASSPNRQGSYNEQFF. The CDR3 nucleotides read TGTGCCAGCTCACCAAATAGACAGGGCTCCTACAATGAGCAGTTCTTC.

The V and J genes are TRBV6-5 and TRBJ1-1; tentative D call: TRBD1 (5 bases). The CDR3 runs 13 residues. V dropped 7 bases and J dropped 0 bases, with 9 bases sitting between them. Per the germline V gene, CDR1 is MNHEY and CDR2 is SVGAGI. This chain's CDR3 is CASKGMMNTEAFF. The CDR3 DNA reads TGTGCCAGCAAGGGGATGATGAACACTGAAGCTTTCTTT.